Presented here are 24 T cell receptor beta chains from one specimen sequenced in a study of identical twins (TCRdb year 2016). The method was 5' RACE. Data came from an Illumina HiSeq 2000. The public reads were reprocessed in TCRdb via fastp at Q25 and MiXCR, keeping in-frame beta chains. Rows merge per CDR3 protein into single entries with the most common DNA and genes. The table for this sample lists approximately 220,000 distinct CDR3 sequences; less than 9.5% of them were counted only once. The top ten clones comprise 5% to 5.5% of the sample. Material: memory (CD45RO+) T cells sorted from blood. The cell subset or site label here, explained by the study, means: CD45RO+ enriched T cells. The receptors derive from a woman between 18 and 29 years old in good health.

The chain links TRBV9 to TRBJ2-3; TRBD2 matches 7 bases. V dropped 0 bases and J dropped 2; count of bases not matched to a gene: 3. Germline V CDR1 and CDR2: SGDLS, YYNGEE. The CDR3 spans 15 residues. CDR3 sequence: CASSVGTSATDTQYF. The CDR3 DNA is TGTGCCAGCAGCGTAGGCACTAGCGCCACAGATACGCAGTATTTT.

This clonotype was detected ten times or more. The chain is built from TRBV7-2 and TRBJ2-3, with D possibly matching TRBD2 (5 bases). The V end lost 5 bases, the J end lost 3 bases, and 12 bases lay between the germline ends. The CDR3 is made up of 14 amino acids. Germline CDR1 is SGHTA and CDR2 is FQGNSA. CDR3 sequence reads: CASSPPGRTDTQYF. The CDR3, as DNA: TGTGCCAGCAGCCCCCCGGGAAGGACAGATACGCAGTATTTT.

The CDR3 region is CSARDTGETTDTQYF. The DNA for the CDR3 is TGCAGTGCTAGAGATACCGGGGAAACCACAGATACGCAGTATTTT. This chain connects TRBV20-1 to TRBJ2-3, with D maybe TRBD2 (5 bases). This CDR3 is built from 15 residues. Germline lookup yields CDR1 DFQATT and CDR2 SNEGSKA (reference sequence). The V end lost 0 bases, the J end lost 2 bases, and 12 bases lay between the germline ends.

This clonotype was seen more than once but under ten times. The chain couples TRBV6-5 to TRBJ2-3; TRBD1 agrees at 8 bases. The CDR3 totals 17 residues. J was trimmed by 3 bases and V by 2 bases; bases with no gene match: 10. The V gene's germline CDR1 is MNHEY and CDR2 SVGAGI. The DNA for the CDR3 is TGTGCCAGCAGTTACCGAGCAGGGGGCCGGGGAACAGATACGCAGTATTTT. It encodes CASSYRAGGRGTDTQYF.

The rearrangement uses TRBV15 and TRBJ2-3, with 9 nucleotides matching TRBD2. CDR1 and CDR2 from the germline V gene are LNHNV and YYDKDF (reference sequence). The trim removed 1 base at V and 6 bases at J, leaving 5 bases unmatched. The CDR3 has 15 amino acids. The CDR3 is CATSRGRGGPDTQYF. In DNA, the CDR3 is TGTGCCACCAGCAGAGGGCGGGGGGGCCCGGATACGCAGTATTTT.

This clonotype was counted ten times or more. J is TRBJ2-1 and V is TRBV20-1, with TRBD2 identical over 7 bases. Trimming took 0 bases from V and 4 from J; bases not matched to a gene: 9. CDR1 is DFQATT and CDR2 is SNEGSKA in the germline V gene (reference sequence). This CDR3 is 16 amino acids long. CDR3 protein: CSARDHRGGRYNEQFF. DNA of the CDR3: TGCAGTGCTAGAGATCACCGCGGGGGACGATACAATGAGCAGTTCTTC.

This clonotype was found a few times. The V call is TRBV6-1, the J call TRBJ2-2; D uncertain. There are 14 residues in the CDR3. The germline gives CDR1 MNHNS, CDR2 SASEGT. V was shortened by 6 bases and J by 1 base, with 9 bases between the two germline ends. CDR3 DNA: TGTGCCAGCAGGAAGTCGTGGAACACCGGGGAGCTGTTTTTT. Its protein is CASRKSWNTGELFF.

This clonotype was recorded a few times. The V gene is TRBV11-2, the J gene TRBJ2-3; 9 nucleotides match TRBD1. V was clipped by 5 bases and J by 3 bases; unmatched bases: 6. The CDR3 contains 15 residues. Germline V gene lookup returns CDR1 SGHAT and CDR2 FQNNGV. In DNA, the CDR3 is TGTGCCAGCAGCCAGGGACAGGGTTTGACAGATACGCAGTATTTT. Protein sequence: CASSQGQGLTDTQYF.

This clonotype has at least ten counts. The J gene is TRBJ2-7, the V gene TRBV6-1; a weak D match, TRBD2 (5 bases). The CDR3 spans 13 residues. The germline V gene encodes CDR1 MNHNS and CDR2 SASEGT. With 6 bases removed from V and 5 bases from J, the gap between germline ends came to 14 bases. This CDR3 reads CASSLNSVHEQYF. CDR3 coding DNA: TGTGCCAGCAGCCTAAATAGCGTTCACGAGCAGTACTTC.

This clonotype was detected many times. This sequence joins TRBV20-1 and TRBJ1-2; 11 bases align to TRBD1. CDR1 DFQATT and CDR2 SNEGSKA come from the germline V gene (reference sequence). The V segment lost 4 bases and the J segment 2 bases; nucleotides outside the gene matches: 3. The CDR3 sequence is 14 residues long. CDR3 DNA: TGCAGTGCTAAGGGACAGGGGGACAACTATGGCTACACCTTC. This sequence encodes CSAKGQGDNYGYTF.

This clonotype was recorded a few times. The chain carries TRBV7-2 and TRBJ2-2, with D uncertain. The germline V gene has CDR1 SGHTA and CDR2 FQGNSA. V was clipped by 5 bases and J by 0 bases, with 7 bases between them. This CDR3 has 14 residues. CDR3: CASSLVPNTGELFF. In DNA form, the CDR3 reads TGTGCCAGCAGCCTCGTACCGAACACCGGGGAGCTGTTTTTT.

This clonotype showed up just a few times. The chain employs TRBV15 and TRBJ1-1; D is unclear. The germline CDR1 and CDR2 sequences are LNHNV and YYDKDF (reference sequence). The V end was cut by 0 bases, the J end by 6 bases, with 11 bases between. This CDR3 is 14 amino acids long. The CDR3 nucleotides are TGTGCCACCAGCAGAGACCTATTAGAGGCTGAAGCTTTCTTT. Its protein product is CATSRDLLEAEAFF.

This clonotype was observed a few times. The gene calls are TRBV15 and TRBJ1-4, with a tentative D call TRBD1 (5 bases). Trimming removed 7 bases at V and 7 bases at J, with 19 bases between. The CDR3 sequence is 15 residues long. Germline V CDR1 and CDR2: LNHNV, YYDKDF (reference sequence). CDR3 sequence (DNA): TGTGCCACCAAATTGGGCGGGACGTCCGGTGAAAAACTGTTTTTT. This sequence encodes CATKLGGTSGEKLFF.

This clonotype was detected many times. The genes are TRBV4-3 and TRBJ2-5; D may correspond to TRBD1 or TRBD2 (5 bases each). V lost 1 base and J lost 0, with 15 bases in between. Germline lookup yields CDR1 LGHNA and CDR2 YSLEER. The CDR3 is 17 amino acids. Here the CDR3 DNA reads TGCGCCAGCAGCCAAGCCTATCGGGGCACGTACCAAGAGACCCAGTACTTC. Its protein is CASSQAYRGTYQETQYF.

The J gene is TRBJ2-5, the V gene TRBV15; D unresolved. Germline V CDR1 and CDR2: LNHNV, YYDKDF (reference sequence). The CDR3 consists of 14 residues. V was clipped by 1 base and J by 5 bases, with 11 bases between them. For the CDR3, the DNA is TGTGCCACCAGCAGAGCTGAACTCGTGGAGACCCAGTACTTC. Amino acids: CATSRAELVETQYF.

The J gene is TRBJ2-1, the V gene TRBV2, with 10 bases aligning to TRBD2. The germline V gene has CDR1 SNHLY and CDR2 FYNNEI. The ends lost 3 bases at V and 7 bases at J; junction bases unmatched: 6. The CDR3 is made up of 15 amino acids. CDR3 amino acids: CASSEKLAGDNEQFF. DNA of the CDR3: TGTGCCAGCAGTGAGAAGCTAGCGGGAGATAATGAGCAGTTCTTC.

This clonotype came up a few times. V gene TRBV24-1 combines with J gene TRBJ2-3; D possibly corresponds to TRBD2 (5 bases). Looked up from germline, CDR1 is KGHDR and CDR2 is SFDVKD. The CDR3 covers 12 residues. Between the trimmed V and J ends, which lost 8 bases and 3 bases, there was a span of 8 bases. The CDR3 region has the DNA TGTGCCACCAATACGGGGACAGATACGCAGTATTTT. It is translated as CATNTGTDTQYF.

Here the CDR3 DNA reads TGTGCCAGCAGTTTCCAGGCGGGACTAGCGGGCGAGCAGTACTTC. Its translation is CASSFQAGLAGEQYF. The V call is TRBV27, the J call TRBJ2-7, with 12 bases matching TRBD2. This CDR3 region has 15 residues. In germline, CDR1 is MNHEY, CDR2 SMNVEV (reference sequence). The V and J ends lost 3 bases and 6 bases, in that order; junction bases with no gene match: 6.

In this sample, this clonotype turned up many times. J is TRBJ2-3 and V is TRBV7-6; 7 nucleotides match TRBD2. The CDR3 has 17 residues. The germline gives CDR1 SGHVS, CDR2 FNYEAQ. The V gene end was trimmed by 5 bases and the J gene end by 2 bases; junction bases not matched to a gene: 13. The CDR3: CASSLGPSGDLTDTQYF. Written as DNA, the CDR3 is TGTGCCAGCAGCCTAGGGCCTAGCGGAGACCTCACAGATACGCAGTATTTT. Drawing the rest from reference TRBV7-6 and TRBJ2-3, the complete variable domain is GAGVSQSPRYKVTKRGQDVALRCDPISGHVSLYWYRQALGQGPEFLTYFNYEAQQDKSGLPNDRFSAERPEGSISTLTIQRTEQRDSAMYRCASSLGPSGDLTDTQYFGPGTRLTVL.

The chain carries TRBV11-3 and TRBJ2-7; TRBD1 agrees at 7 bases. The CDR3 consists of 14 residues. The germline CDR1 and CDR2 sequences are SGHNT and YENEEA. The V gene end was trimmed by 0 bases and the J gene end by 6 bases; junction bases not matched to a gene: 5. Here the CDR3 DNA reads TGTGCCAGCAGCTTAGACCAAAACAGGGGCGAGCAGTACTTC. Its protein product is CASSLDQNRGEQYF.

This clonotype was picked up many times. The J gene is TRBJ1-6, the V gene TRBV2; D is unresolved. CDR3 length equals 13 residues. The germline V and J ends were trimmed by 0 bases and 7 bases, with 4 bases remaining between them. Germline V gene sequence: CDR1 SNHLY, CDR2 FYNNEI. The DNA of the CDR3 is TGTGCCAGCAGTGAAGCGGGGAATTCACCCCTCCACTTT. It codes for CASSEAGNSPLHF.

This clonotype was observed at least ten times. This chain connects TRBV24-1 to TRBJ2-1; maybe TRBD2 (6 bases). Trimming took off 9 bases at V and 6 bases at J, with 11 bases between the two ends. Germline V gives CDR1 KGHDR, CDR2 SFDVKD. This CDR3 has 12 residues. The chain's CDR3 is CATRGNSNEQFF. The CDR3 coding sequence is TGTGCCACCCGGGGGAACAGCAATGAGCAGTTCTTC.

Ten or more counts support this clonotype. Written as DNA, the CDR3 is TGTGCCAGCAGTGACTCTAGCGGGAGCAATGAGCAGTTCTTC. Residues: CASSDSSGSNEQFF. The rearrangement joins TRBV6-4 to TRBJ2-1; 9 bases map to TRBD2. Germline V gene sequence: CDR1 MRHNA, CDR2 SNTAGT. With 0 bases clipped from V and 6 bases from J, the junction kept 0 bases outside the gene matches. The CDR3 is 14 amino acids.

The J gene is TRBJ1-2, the V gene TRBV15; TRBD1 might be the D (5 bases). The V gene's germline CDR1 is LNHNV and CDR2 YYDKDF (reference sequence). The CDR3 runs 14 residues. Deletions cut 5 bases from V and 3 bases from J, with 13 bases between. The CDR3 protein is CATSQPDRHYGYTF. The CDR3 nucleotides are TGTGCCACCAGCCAACCTGACAGACACTATGGCTACACCTTC.